Following are 5 T cell receptor beta chains from one sample sequenced in a study of persistence of HIV-infected CD4 T cells. Lysates of CMV-infected fibroblasts at about 10 ug/mL stimulated these cells. CD40L-negative CD69-negative CD45RO-high memory CD4+ T cells were sorted as populations depleted of antigen-responding cells. The antigens for these receptors are not known. The libraries were made with immunoSEQ version 4 in survey mode. Generated by immunoSEQ multiplex PCR, the TCRdb table keeps only in-frame clones and is missing some. The sample shows 25,000 to 35,000 clones, roughly four fifths of them seen only once. The starting material was CD4+ T cells sorted from PBMCs after approximately 19-hour stimulation, obtained from a patient who received antiretroviral therapy. These receptors originate from an adult man with HIV who was CMV-seropositive.

The CDR3 region is CASSRQGAFHEQFF. In DNA form, the CDR3 reads TGTGCCAGTAGCAGACAGGGGGCATTCCATGAGCAGTTCTTC. The chain employs TRBV19 and TRBJ2-1; TRBD1 agrees at 10 bases. The CDR3 contains 14 residues. Germline assignment: CDR1 LNHDA and CDR2 SQIVND (reference sequence). V dropped 6 bases and J dropped 8; count of bases not matched to a gene: 7.

J is TRBJ1-4 and V is TRBV6-6, with D possibly being TRBD1 (5 bases). CDR3 length: 15 amino acids. CDR1 and CDR2 (germline): MNHNY, SVGAGI (reference sequence). V was trimmed by 6 bases and J by 4 bases, leaving 15 bases between them. The CDR3 DNA sequence: TGTGCCAGCAGGCAAAGGGACGGAAGTAATGAAAAACTGTTTTTT. Translated, it gives CASRQRDGSNEKLFF.

The chain couples TRBV7-3 to TRBJ2-5, with 9 positions matching TRBD1. Trimming at V came to 5 bases and at J to 1 base, leaving 5 bases not matched to a gene. The CDR3 sequence is 15 residues long. The germline CDR1 and CDR2 sequences are SGHTA and FQGTGA. CDR3 in amino acids: CASSGSGQGQETQYF. The CDR3 region has the DNA TGTGCCAGCAGCGGTTCGGGACAGGGCCAAGAGACCCAGTACTTC.

The rearrangement uses TRBV4-1 and TRBJ2-7; 9 bases agree with TRBD1. In germline, CDR1 is MGHRA, CDR2 YSYEKL. The CDR3 extends over 17 amino acids. J gave up 4 bases and V 2 bases, and 12 bases lay outside the gene matches. CDR3 DNA sequence: TGCGCCAGCAGCCAAAAATCGCCACAGGGGGCGCAGTACGAGCAGTACTTC. Translated: CASSQKSPQGAQYEQYF.

The chain has TRBV2 and TRBJ2-7; D may be TRBD2 (6 bases). Trimming stripped 6 bases from V and 2 bases from J, with 14 bases between. CDR3 length: 14 residues. Germline V lookup: CDR1 SNHLY, CDR2 FYNNEI. CDR3 DNA sequence: TGTGCCAGCAGCGGGGGACTTGGGACCTACGAGCAGTACTTC. It encodes CASSGGLGTYEQYF.